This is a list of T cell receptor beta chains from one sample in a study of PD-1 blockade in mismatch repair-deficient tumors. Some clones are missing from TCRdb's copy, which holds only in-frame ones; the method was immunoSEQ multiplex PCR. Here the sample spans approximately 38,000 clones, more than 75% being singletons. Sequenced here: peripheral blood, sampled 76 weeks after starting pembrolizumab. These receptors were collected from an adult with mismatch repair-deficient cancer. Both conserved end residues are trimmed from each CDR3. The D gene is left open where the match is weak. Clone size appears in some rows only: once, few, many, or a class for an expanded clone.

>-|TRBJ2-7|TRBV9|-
ASSVARWSDGTYEQY
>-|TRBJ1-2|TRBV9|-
ASSSRPTGPLRGYT
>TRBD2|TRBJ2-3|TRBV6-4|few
ASSATSGSTDTQY
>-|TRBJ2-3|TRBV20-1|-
SAVGDDTQY
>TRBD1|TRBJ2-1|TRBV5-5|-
ASSLGQGYNEQF
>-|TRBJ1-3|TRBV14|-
ASSQLSGQSSGNTIY
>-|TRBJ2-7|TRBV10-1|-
ASASTGPYEQY
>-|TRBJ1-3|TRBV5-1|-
ASTAGTGGNTIY
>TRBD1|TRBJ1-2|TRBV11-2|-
ASSSRGRAGYT
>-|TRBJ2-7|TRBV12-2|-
ASRPPKRSPVRVCEQY
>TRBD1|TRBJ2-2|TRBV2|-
ASSGTGNTGELF
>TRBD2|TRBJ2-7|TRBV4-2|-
ASSPPTSTYEQY
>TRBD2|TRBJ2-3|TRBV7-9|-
AISTSGGPDTQY
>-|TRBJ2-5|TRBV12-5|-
ASGLVRLAAGQETQY
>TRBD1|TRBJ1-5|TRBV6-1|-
ASSEYIGTGNQPQH
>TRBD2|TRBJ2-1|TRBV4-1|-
ASSFGGAGVLNEQF
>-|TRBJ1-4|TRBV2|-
ASKPRSIPTSEKLF
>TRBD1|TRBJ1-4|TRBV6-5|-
ASSYGRTGEVKLF
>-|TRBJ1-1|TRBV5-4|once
ASRPDFIGYTEAF
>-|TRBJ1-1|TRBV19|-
ASTSRAGQVQNTEAF
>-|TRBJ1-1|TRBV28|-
ASSRYSAVNTEAF
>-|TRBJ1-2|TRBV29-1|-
SVDDRSYGYT
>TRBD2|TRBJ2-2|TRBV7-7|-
ASSKLGVELAGENTGELF
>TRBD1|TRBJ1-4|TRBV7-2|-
ASSLRTGGGEKLF
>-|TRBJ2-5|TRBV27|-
ASSWTHQETQY
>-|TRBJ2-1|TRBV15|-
ATSGDGNNEQF
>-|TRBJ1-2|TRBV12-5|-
ASGLTTNYGYT
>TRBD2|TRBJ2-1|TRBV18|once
ASSPGTSGTPREQF
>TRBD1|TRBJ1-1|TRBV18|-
ASSVDREATEAF
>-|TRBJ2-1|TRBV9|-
ASSPRSGLNEQF
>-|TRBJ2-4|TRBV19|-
ASSMLAGFQAKNIQY
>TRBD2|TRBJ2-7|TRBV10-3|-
AISESSSGAYYEQY
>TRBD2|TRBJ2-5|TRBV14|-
ASSRAGRETQY
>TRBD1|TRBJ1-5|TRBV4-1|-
ASSQPYRGRGNQPQH
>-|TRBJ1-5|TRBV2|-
ASSVTGTISNQPQH
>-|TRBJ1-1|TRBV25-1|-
ASSESNWGEAF
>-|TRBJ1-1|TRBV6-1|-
ASSDRPGQNTEAF
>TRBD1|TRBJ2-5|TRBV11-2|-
ASSVQGAVETQY
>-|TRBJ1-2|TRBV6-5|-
ASSGSSFYGYT
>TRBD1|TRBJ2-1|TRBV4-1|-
ASSQEGRTGARNEQF
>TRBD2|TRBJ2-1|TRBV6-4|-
ASSDFSGSYEQF
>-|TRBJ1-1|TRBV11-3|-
ASSSHGNTEAF
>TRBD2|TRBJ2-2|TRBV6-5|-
ASSYSSGIRTGELF
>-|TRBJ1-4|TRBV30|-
AWSRGSEKLF
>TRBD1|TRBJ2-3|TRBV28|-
ASSARGPSDTQY
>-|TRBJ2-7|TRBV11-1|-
ASSFQDYSEQY
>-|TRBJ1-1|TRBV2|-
ASTKDRTNTEAF
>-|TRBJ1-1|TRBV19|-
ASSIFKGREARNTEAF
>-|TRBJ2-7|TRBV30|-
AWSAGTGGVDEQY
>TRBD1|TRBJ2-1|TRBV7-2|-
ASSLAPTGGSYNEQF
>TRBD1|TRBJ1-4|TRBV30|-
AWSVGQGAREKLF
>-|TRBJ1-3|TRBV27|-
ASSLSGTAGNTIY
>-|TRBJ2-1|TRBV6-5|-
ASSPGPREQF
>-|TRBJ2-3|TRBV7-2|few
ASSLGHSTDTQY
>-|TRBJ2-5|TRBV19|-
ASSGRQETQY
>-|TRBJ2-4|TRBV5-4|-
ASSAGSSWENIQY
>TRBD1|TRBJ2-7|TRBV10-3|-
AISEAPQGAYEQY
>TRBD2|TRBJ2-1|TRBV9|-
ASSTPLAGVGYNEQF
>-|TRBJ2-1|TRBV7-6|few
ASSTGLRNEQF